This entry lists 20 T cell receptor beta chains sequenced from one sample in a study of T cell repertoires in cytomegalovirus infection. The antigens for these receptors are not known. TCRdb re-called the reads with MiXCR, one entry per CDR3 protein. The repertoire holds roughly 100,000 distinct CDR3 sequences, with around 45% as singletons. This material consisted of CD8+ T cells from cultured PBMCs, taken from culture after CMV antigen stimulation. Receptors originate from a human donor in good health (CMV status not recorded). Some clones in this sample may be carry-over from other donors' samples.

The chain uses TRBV7-6 and TRBJ2-5; D possibly uses TRBD1 or TRBD2 (5 bases each). CDR1 SGHVS and CDR2 FNYEAQ come from the germline V gene. This CDR3 is 13 amino acids long. V was pared by 6 bases and J by 3 bases, with 11 bases between. The CDR3 sequence: CASSHQGEETQYF. The DNA for the CDR3 is TGTGCCAGCAGTCATCAGGGAGAAGAGACCCAGTACTTC.

This rearrangement joins TRBV11-1 to TRBJ2-1; 12 bases fit TRBD1. Trimming cost V 5 bases and J 3 bases; bases outside gene matches: 8. Germline values: CDR1 SGHAT, CDR2 FQDESV (reference sequence). The CDR3 contains 17 residues. DNA of the CDR3: TGTGCCAGCAGCCCATCCCGGGACAGGGGGCTCTACAATGAGCAGTTCTTC. Its translation is CASSPSRDRGLYNEQFF.

This sequence joins TRBV7-2 and TRBJ2-2; D ambiguous. V was shortened by 1 base and J by 4 bases, with 7 bases between the two germline ends. Germline CDR1 is SGHTA and CDR2 is FQGNSA. This CDR3 comprises 14 residues. CDR3 protein: CASSLVSGTGELFF. CDR3 DNA sequence: TGTGCCAGCAGCTTAGTTTCTGGCACCGGGGAGCTGTTTTTT.

V gene TRBV7-9 combines with J gene TRBJ2-3; D ambiguous. Germline loops: CDR1 SEHNR, CDR2 FQNEAQ (reference sequence). Trimming took off 9 bases at V and 4 bases at J, with 20 bases between the two ends. The CDR3 contains 15 residues. CDR3 in amino acids: CARLETLSGSDTQYF. The CDR3 DNA reads TGTGCCAGGCTGGAGACGTTATCCGGTTCAGATACGCAGTATTTT.

The chain employs TRBV7-9 and TRBJ1-1, with 9 nucleotides matching TRBD1. Per the germline V gene, CDR1 is SEHNR and CDR2 is FQNEAQ (reference sequence). V lost 6 bases, J lost 1 base, and 6 bases stayed unmatched. The CDR3 totals 15 residues. CDR3 nucleotide sequence: TGTGCCAGCAGGGAAACGGGACAGGGGAACACTGAAGCTTTCTTT. It translates to CASRETGQGNTEAFF.

The rearrangement uses TRBV29-1 and TRBJ2-7; 11 bases fit TRBD1. CDR3 length: 14 amino acids. Germline assignment: CDR1 SQVTM and CDR2 ANQGSEA. The V segment lost 6 bases and the J segment 9 bases; nucleotides outside the gene matches: 13. In DNA form, the CDR3 reads TGCAGCGTCCAGGACAGGGGGCACAGTCCGTGGCAGTACTTC. It codes for CSVQDRGHSPWQYF.

This chain joins TRBV9 and TRBJ2-1; D is ambiguous. The ends were cut back, 3 bases at V and 8 bases at J, with 9 bases in the middle. The CDR3 consists of 12 residues. The germline V gene has CDR1 SGDLS and CDR2 YYNGEE. The CDR3 coding sequence is TGTGCCAGCAGCGCCCCGGATGATGAGCAGTTCTTC. As protein: CASSAPDDEQFF. Full variable domain (rest looked up from reference TRBV9 and TRBJ2-1): DSGVTQTPKHLITATGQRVTLRCSPRSGDLSVYWYQQSLDQGLQFLIQYYNGEERAKGNILERFSAQQFPDLHSELNLSSLELGDSALYFCASSAPDDEQFFGPGTRLTVL.

Only a few counts were recorded for this clonotype. The chain uses TRBV7-2 and TRBJ1-1; perhaps TRBD1 as D (5 bases). Germline CDR1 is SGHTA and CDR2 is FQGNSA. The CDR3 consists of 14 residues. The germline V and J ends were trimmed by 5 bases and 4 bases, with 14 bases remaining between them. CDR3 sequence: CASSLMGGSTEAFF. CDR3 nucleotides: TGTGCCAGCAGCCTCATGGGGGGGAGCACTGAAGCTTTCTTT.

This clonotype showed up just a few times. The V and J genes are TRBV4-1 and TRBJ2-5; D gene ambiguous. The germline CDR1 and CDR2 sequences are MGHRA and YSYEKL. Trimming took 3 bases from V and 0 from J, leaving 14 bases between them. This CDR3 is 16 amino acids long. The CDR3 region is CASSHDPIEYQETQYF. The CDR3 nucleotides are TGCGCCAGCAGCCATGACCCTATAGAGTACCAAGAGACCCAGTACTTC.

The genes are TRBV6-8 and TRBJ1-2; maybe TRBD1 (6 bases). The CDR3 is made up of 16 amino acids. Per the germline V gene, CDR1 is MNHGY and CDR2 is SAAAGT. V lost 6 bases to trimming and J lost 4 bases, with 21 bases between them. In DNA, the CDR3 is TGTGCCAGCAGCAAGGAACCACAGGGCCCCTCCTATGGCTACACCTTC. The encoded protein is CASSKEPQGPSYGYTF.

This clonotype appeared a few times. This rearrangement joins TRBV7-2 to TRBJ2-7; 7 bases map to TRBD1. The V gene's germline CDR1 is SGHTA and CDR2 FQGNSA. This CDR3 comprises 16 residues. V lost 3 bases and J lost 0; bases outside the gene matches: 8. Here the CDR3 reads CASSLSSRGLSYEQYF. Here the CDR3 DNA reads TGTGCCAGCAGCTTGTCTTCGAGGGGGCTCTCCTACGAGCAGTACTTC.

This rearrangement joins TRBV2 to TRBJ2-4, with 12 positions matching TRBD1. The germline gives CDR1 SNHLY, CDR2 FYNNEI. CDR3 length equals 17 residues. V trimming: 7 bases; J trimming: 2 bases; junction bases outside the gene matches: 9. The CDR3 is CASMPGTGGASKNIQYF. The CDR3 bases are TGTGCCAGCATGCCTGGGACAGGGGGCGCTTCCAAAAACATTCAGTACTTC.

The chain is built from TRBV29-1 and TRBJ2-7, with D perhaps being TRBD1 or TRBD2 (6 bases each). CDR3 length equals 13 residues. Germline assignment: CDR1 SQVTM and CDR2 ANQGSEA. The V and J ends lost 7 bases and 5 bases respectively, with 18 bases between them. The CDR3 sequence is CSGQGGPEDEQYF. The CDR3 coding sequence is TGCAGCGGCCAAGGGGGGCCTGAGGACGAGCAGTACTTC.

V is TRBV19 and J is TRBJ1-1; TRBD1 is a possible D gene (5 bases). Trimming left V 3 bases short and J 1 base short, with 12 bases between. The CDR3 consists of 15 residues. Germline V CDR1 and CDR2: LNHDA, SQIVND (reference sequence). For the CDR3, the DNA is TGTGCCAGTAGTATTAGCCAAACAGGGAACACTGAAGCTTTCTTT. Protein sequence: CASSISQTGNTEAFF.

The CDR3 is CASSPRDRGRTGYGYTF. DNA for the CDR3: TGTGCCAGCAGTCCGCGGGACAGGGGGCGCACCGGCTATGGCTACACCTTC. The chain recombines TRBV27 with TRBJ1-2; 12 bases are a match to TRBD1. The CDR3 is 17 residues long. CDR1 and CDR2 from the germline V gene are MNHEY and SMNVEV (reference sequence). J was trimmed by 4 bases and V by 5 bases; bases with no gene match: 11.

The chain combines TRBV2 with TRBJ2-2, with D unresolved. CDR1 and CDR2 (germline): SNHLY, FYNNEI. The CDR3 runs to 17 residues. The germline V and J ends were trimmed by 7 bases and 0 bases, with 18 bases remaining between them. The CDR3 sequence: CASKRPIETPNTGELFF. The DNA of the CDR3 is TGTGCCAGCAAAAGGCCCATTGAAACGCCGAACACCGGGGAGCTGTTTTTT.

This clonotype was observed a handful of times. CDR3 nucleotide sequence: TGTGCCAGCAGTGAATCCTTCCGGGGGGGCAGAAGTTTAGCTTTCTTT. It is translated as CASSESFRGGRSLAFF. This chain uses TRBV25-1 with TRBJ1-1; possibly TRBD1 for D (6 bases). V was trimmed by 1 base and J by 10 bases, leaving 22 bases between them. CDR1 is MGHDK, CDR2 SYGVNS, per germline. CDR3 length: 16 residues.

J is TRBJ2-7 and V is TRBV7-6; D not resolved. Germline V gene lookup returns CDR1 SGHVS and CDR2 FNYEAQ. This CDR3 has 16 amino acids. V was shortened by 5 bases and J by 4 bases, with 21 bases between the two germline ends. The CDR3 loop is CASSLVAANPPYEQYF. The CDR3, as DNA: TGTGCCAGCAGCCTTGTTGCGGCAAATCCCCCATACGAGCAGTACTTC.

The chain joins TRBV18 to TRBJ2-6, with D unclear. V lost 1 base, J lost 3 bases, and 7 bases lay in between. Germline-derived CDR1 and CDR2 are KGHSH and LQKENI. The CDR3 extends over 15 amino acids. CDR3 nucleotides: TGTGCCAGCTCACCACGTGGCGTTGGGGCCAACGTCCTGACTTTC. Amino acid sequence: CASSPRGVGANVLTF. Full variable domain (rest looked up from reference TRBV18 and TRBJ2-6): NAGVMQNPRHLVRRRGQEARLRCSPMKGHSHVYWYRQLPEEGLKFMVYLQKENIIDESGMPKERFSAEFPKEGPSILRIQQVVRGDSAAYFCASSPRGVGANVLTFGAGSRLTVL.

The chain's CDR3 is CASSRTGGDYGYTF. Written as DNA, the CDR3 is TGTGCCAGTAGCCGGACAGGGGGCGACTATGGCTACACCTTC. V gene TRBV19 combines with J gene TRBJ1-2; 11 nucleotides match TRBD1. V lost 6 bases and J lost 3; bases outside the gene matches: 3. CDR3 length: 14 residues. In germline, CDR1 is LNHDA, CDR2 SQIVND (reference sequence).